This record concerns one T cell receptor (beta chain) sequence. Its target antigen remains unknown. Qualities for individual bases were not recorded, and no much larger clone is one base off. Library prep was done by the immunoSEQ multiplex PCR assay. A mixture of 60 forward primers for TCR Vbeta segments and 13 reverse primers for TCR Jbeta segments was used in the multiplex PCR. Amplification of the CDR3 region of rearranged TCR beta genes was performed with a multiplex PCR assay on genomic DNA. On the Illumina HiSeq System, the amplified TCR beta libraries were sequenced as 87-base-pair reads. From the authors' description of their analysis: In a later analysis, roughly 80 million unique TCR beta chains were counted across the roughly 610 repertoires, and roughly 9.9 million of these chains were shared by at least two donors. To remove PCR and sequencing errors, raw reads were error-corrected and collapsed into unique sequences using a nearest-neighbor algorithm that merged closely related sequences. To assign V, D and J gene segments, CDR3 sequences were aligned to IMGT reference sequences. For a sequence to be retained, at least a six-nucleotide match to both a V gene segment and a J gene segment was required. Rearrangements were classified as productive when the CDR3 lacked stop codons and remained in frame with V and J, and all other rearrangements were classified as non-productive. Following IMGT convention, CDR3 was defined as the stretch from the second conserved V-encoded cysteine up to the conserved J-encoded phenylalanine. Sequences without an unambiguous match to a single V gene segment were excluded from the earlier analysis of about 600 of the donors. In an earlier analysis of some 590 of the donors, a V segment was called functional when productive rearrangements were above 56.7%, and segregating when the standard deviation between donors exceeded 5%. A statistical classification framework was developed to diagnose cytomegalovirus status using the catalog of TCR beta chain sequences. V and J gene assignment, in a later analysis, came from comparing TCR nucleotide sequences with IMGT/GENE-DB human TR gene sequences. In a later analysis, CDR3 sequences and most-parsimonious VDJ recombination scenarios were assigned using the TCRdist pipeline. A later analysis defined each TCR beta chain by its CDR3 amino acid sequence plus V-gene family, and excluded reads lacking a unique V-gene family. To address suspected cross-contamination and a sequencing artifact, a later analysis removed 592 highly shared, low-generation-probability nucleotide sequences. For each public chain, a later analysis derived a clonal expansion index from normalized ranks of inferred template counts within each repertoire. In a later analysis, generation probabilities were computed with a VDJ recombination model fitted to out-of-frame rearrangements, and the resulting probabilities were checked against IGoR. Hypergeometric tests were used in a later analysis to score TCR-TCR, TCR-HLA and TCR-CMV co-occurrence, with a repertoire-size bias correction applied to the TCR pairs. A later analysis estimated false discovery rates by permuting HLA or CMV assignments 20 times. In a later analysis, co-occurring TCRs were grouped with DBSCAN, and TCRdist sequence similarity was added when clustering was performed within HLA-allele-positive subsets. Repertoires with fewer than 30,000 or more than 120,000 public chains were left out of co-occurrence clustering, as were a handful of repertoires with anomalous nucleotide sharing. TCRdb carries this immuneACCESS record with in-frame sequences only. Its versions omit some clonotypes, under half of them owing to an unresolved V gene in the studies checked, with the rest unexplained. The V and J calls and the clone size are those of that table, but D and trimming were determined from the DNA. This sample has fewer than 200,000 clones in its table, and about 70% of those were observed once. Together, the top ten hold about 1.7% of the sample.

The cohort comprised some 730 healthy bone marrow donors. At the time of sampling, all cohort members were nominally healthy, though unrecorded immune exposures were likely present. The donor was CMV seronegative and belonged to the group of 350 to 400 seronegative cohort members. A peripheral blood sample was provided by each donor, and peripheral blood mononuclear cells were used for TCR beta sequencing. Genomic DNA extraction from the blood cell samples was performed with the Qiagen DNeasy Blood Extraction Kit. These data come from a study of cytomegalovirus exposure and HLA in healthy donors listed by TCRdb under 2017. Study-wide context: An earlier analysis of 587 of the donors reported 276 Gb of sequence data and 95 million to 130 million unique TCR beta sequences obtained from about 200 million T cells. An early release covering just under 650 HLA-typed donors comprised roughly 300 gigabases of sequencing data and 85 million or so unique TCR sequences. Of the roughly 400 genotyped donors, around 81% fell in the genetic ancestry cluster associated with self-reported Caucasian donors. The study was designed to test whether signatures of past pathogen exposure could be identified by cataloging public T cell receptors. Using immunosequencing, the study profiled T cell repertoires from about 650 subjects and related those repertoires to cytomegalovirus serostatus. In addition to the first cohort of roughly 700 subjects, a separate validation cohort of 130 or so different subjects was used. To predict cytomegalovirus infection status, the study combined high-throughput TCR immunosequencing, statistical association of individual TCRs with disease status, and machine learning. To study patterns of TCR occurrence, a later analysis re-analyzed previously published TCR beta repertoires from under 750 donors and added high-resolution HLA genotyping. Rather than drawing on any new phenotypic data, the later analysis identified candidate immune exposures from TCR beta sequences and the way those sequences occurred across donors. An earlier analysis of several hundred of the donors used high-throughput TCR beta sequencing to judge whether each TCR beta V gene segment behaved as functional or pseudogenic. Donor age, sex, ethnicity and CMV serostatus were compiled alongside the repertoire data. A later genetic analysis used genome-wide SNP genotypes for about 55% of the 666 donors, treating that subset as a discovery cohort. Every repertoire in the discovery cohort had been generated on one and the same sequencing platform. HLA typing covered class I and class II loci at four-digit resolution. Typing coverage differed by locus: A, B, C, DRB1 and DQB1 were typed in roughly 620-630 donors, DQA1 in approximately 520, DPA1 in some 600, and DPB1 in approximately 450. Roughly five DR-DQ haplotypes were handled as single units for association and clustering because linkage in the cohort was strong. Across around 400 genotyped donors of the cohort, an average of about 240,000 unique TCR beta nucleotide sequences per donor were sequenced, and approximately 19% of those sequences were non-productive. The investigation overall reported the following: Seventeen rarely observed V segments, including chromosome 9 orphons, were excluded from the earlier analysis of almost 600 of the donors because counts were too low. A later analysis found that HLA-associated TCR beta chains were more clonally expanded and had lower generation probabilities than equally common non-associated chains. Sequencing depth was assumed to be roughly uniform across donors in the presence/absence analyses, though that assumption may not hold. Assigning TCR associations to individual alleles was difficult when HLA alleles, especially DR and DQ, strongly co-occurred. Because HLA typing was unavailable for some donors at each locus, only the typed subset was used in association tests. Immune exposure information for the cohort was limited to CMV serostatus. The cohort was sequenced for TCR beta chains only, and without alpha or paired-chain data the features that could be detected were limited. Specific HLA alleles were associated with 18,000 or so TCR beta sequences at a false discovery rate of 0.05 in a later analysis. In an earlier analysis of roughly 500 of the donors, most TCR beta V segments appeared in productive rearrangements about 90% or about 30% of the time, broadly matching IMGT annotations. While some public TCRs were present in many individuals, most TCR sequences turned up only very rarely across donors. In both the original and validation cohorts, the classifier was reported to diagnose cytomegalovirus status with high specificity and sensitivity. In vitro tests confirmed that a few of the cytomegalovirus-associated TCR beta chains recognize cytomegalovirus antigens. The authors suggested that the approach could potentially be generalized to other disease states and immunological phenotypes. A cluster of highly shared sequence variants was judged likely to represent a technical artifact of the sequencing pipeline. An association between a missense DCLRE1C variant and V-gene and J-gene trimming of TCR beta chains was found in a later genetic analysis and replicated in an independent cohort. According to a later analysis, most CMV-associated TCR beta chains appeared to be HLA-restricted, and the HLA associations seemed to be driven largely by CMV exposure. According to a later analysis, parvovirus B19, influenza, CMV and Epstein-Barr virus appeared linked to several top co-occurrence clusters. In the study, approximately 160 TCR beta chains were listed as associated with cytomegalovirus. Some IMGT-functional V segments, including TRBV6-2 and TRBV6-3, could not be told apart with the 87-base-pair reads, so those segments were excluded. In a later analysis, the rate of TCR association differed among HLA loci, with DRB1 alleles having the most associated TCRs and HLA-C alleles having the fewest. Compared with the roughly 700-donor mean, donors in an Asian-associated ancestry cluster had fewer N-insertions in productive TCRs, according to a later genetic analysis. Correlated functional status among segregating V segments might reflect linkage disequilibrium, but an unknown experimental factor could not be ruled out. A further reported finding was that TCR beta sequences accurately predicted the HLA-A and HLA-B alleles for most subjects in the first cohort.

V lost 0 bases and J lost 1 base; the stretch between them is 7 bases long. The CDR3, from cysteine to phenylalanine, totals 15 residues. Just the 45-base CDR3 DNA is kept, in frame starting at base 1. Reading the germline V gene gives CDR1 SGHRS and CDR2 YFSETQ. Recombination linked TRBV5-1 to TRBJ2-2; the D gene assignment is ambiguous. The receptor was derived from a woman aged 25 to 39 in good health and CMV-seronegative. Sequencing was carried out using PBMCs. DNA sequence: TGCGCCAGCAGCTTGGACCAGAAGAACACCGGGGAGCTGTTTTTT. The translation is CASSLDQKNTGELFF.